What follows are 9 T cell receptor beta chains derived from one specimen sequenced in a study of Tregs in tolerant kidney transplant recipients. Profiling relied on immunoSEQ multiplex PCR, and the TCRdb table lists in-frame clones only, not all of them. The sample lists more than 60,000 clones, approximately 85% occurring once. This material consisted of Tregs from blood, taken before the transplant. The origin of the receptors is a human donor who received a combined kidney and bone marrow transplant.

The rearrangement uses TRBV6-6 and TRBJ2-5, with a tentative D call TRBD2 (5 bases). Trimming cost V 3 bases and J 5 bases, with 19 bases left between them. The CDR3 contains 16 residues. Germline values: CDR1 MNHNY, CDR2 SVGAGI (reference sequence). In nucleotides, the CDR3 is TGTGCCAGCAGTTATTTATCGGGGAACTGGGAGGAGACCCAGTACTTC. It specifies CASSYLSGNWEETQYF.

The rearrangement links TRBV25-1 to TRBJ1-1; possibly TRBD1 for D (6 bases). Trimming took off 6 bases at V and 3 bases at J, with 8 bases between the two ends. CDR1 and CDR2 from the germline V gene are MGHDK and SYGVNS. The CDR3 spans 12 residues. The CDR3 DNA reads as TGTGCCAGCAGGGCAGGGGACACTGAAGCTTTCTTT. It specifies CASRAGDTEAFF.

This clone appeared once. V gene TRBV28 combines with J gene TRBJ2-1; 10 nucleotides match TRBD2. With 3 bases clipped from V and 4 bases from J, the junction kept 12 bases outside the gene matches. The CDR3 is 18 residues long. Germline V lookup: CDR1 MDHEN, CDR2 SYDVKM. DNA of the CDR3: TGTGCCAGCAGTTTTTACGGAAGCGGGAGGGCGAGGTACAATGAGCAGTTCTTC. It is translated as CASSFYGSGRARYNEQFF.

The chain couples TRBV5-6 to TRBJ2-3, with D uncertain. The V and J ends lost 0 bases and 5 bases respectively, with 10 bases between them. CDR3 length: 14 amino acids. CDR1 and CDR2 (germline): SGHDT, YYEEEE. The DNA for the CDR3 is TGTGCCAGCAGCTTGGGGTCCGGGTTAGATACGCAGTATTTT. Its translation: CASSLGSGLDTQYF.

V usage is TRBV11-2 and J usage is TRBJ1-2; D remains ambiguous. V dropped 5 bases and J dropped 4 bases, with 5 bases sitting between them. The CDR3 sequence is 11 residues long. Germline V gene lookup returns CDR1 SGHAT and CDR2 FQNNGV. CDR3 sequence (DNA): TGTGCCAGCAGCCCGAGCTATGGCTACACCTTC. Protein: CASSPSYGYTF.

The CDR3 here is CASSPPWGQGNIQYF. The CDR3 nucleotides are TGTGCCAGCAGCCCTCCGTGGGGCCAGGGAAACATTCAGTACTTC. V and J are TRBV7-2 and TRBJ2-4, with D possibly TRBD1 on 5 matching bases. Germline lookup yields CDR1 SGHTA and CDR2 FQGNSA. V lost 5 bases and J 6 bases, leaving 17 bases between the germline ends. This CDR3 is 15 amino acids long.

The J gene is TRBJ1-1, the V gene TRBV6-6; D is perhaps TRBD1 (5 bases). Trimming removed 6 bases at V and 1 base at J, with 9 bases between. This CDR3 region has 13 residues. Germline CDR1 and CDR2: MNHNY and SVGAGI (reference sequence). The CDR3 nucleotides read TGTGCCAGCAGCCCCGGACAGAACACTGAAGCTTTCTTT. As protein: CASSPGQNTEAFF.

The chain links TRBV19 to TRBJ2-7, with D possibly TRBD2 on 6 matching bases. V lost 4 bases, J lost 2 bases, and 15 bases lay in between. The CDR3 is made up of 15 amino acids. Per the germline V gene, CDR1 is LNHDA and CDR2 is SQIVND (reference sequence). The DNA for the CDR3 is TGTGCCAGTAGTAGTGGGGCGGGATCTACCTACGAGCAGTACTTC. Translating it yields CASSSGAGSTYEQYF.

The chain combines TRBV7-8 with TRBJ2-7; 9 nucleotides agree with TRBD1. Germline trimming cut 5 bases from V and 4 bases from J; bases unmatched to any gene: 9. CDR3 length equals 15 residues. Germline-derived CDR1 and CDR2 are SGHVS and FQNEAQ. CDR3 in amino acids: CASSKRQGGAYEQYF. CDR3 sequence (DNA): TGTGCCAGCAGCAAGCGACAGGGGGGGGCGTACGAGCAGTACTTC. The variable domain in full, completed from reference TRBV7-8 and TRBJ2-7, reads GAGVSQSPRYKVAKRGQDVALRCDPISGHVSLFWYQQALGQGPEFLTYFQNEAQLDKSGLPSDRFFAERPEGSVSTLKIQRTQQEDSAVYLCASSKRQGGAYEQYFGPGTRLTVT.